The sequence of this TCR beta chain was determined in a study of CD8+ T cells in alopecia areata (dated by TCRdb to 2016 to 2019). With respect to the entire study: Treated patients were enrolled in an open-label pilot trial of oral tofacitinib, 5 to 10 mg twice daily, for moderate-to-severe alopecia areata. immunoSEQ multiplex PCR using 35 Vbeta forward primers and 13 Jbeta reverse primers was used to amplify TCRbeta CDR3 regions. RNA was extracted with the PAXgene miRNA kit for fixed scalp, the miRNeasy kit for PBMCs, and the RNeasy kit for mouse skin. Biopsies were taken from tofacitinib-treated patients at baseline and at 4 and 24 weeks of treatment, and a later scalp biopsy was taken in several of the tofacitinib-treated patients. In treated patients, disease severity was measured using the SALT score, which gives the percentage of scalp surface area affected. To study T cell clonal expansion in alopecia areata, the researchers applied high-throughput TCRbeta sequencing to both the C3H/HeJ mouse model and human patients. Human TCRbeta sequencing covered scalp tissue and sorted CD4+ and CD8+ peripheral blood T cells from patchy and totalis/universalis alopecia areata patients and healthy controls. Patients received tofacitinib for 6 to 18 months and were then followed off drug for 6 months to check for delayed response and recurrence. Scalp clonality was compared among normal scalp (n=4), patchy alopecia areata scalp (n=8), and alopecia totalis/universalis scalp (n=8).

The time point label, read with the paper, signifies: about 5 months on oral tofacitinib. In the paper's terms, the treatment or condition label means: oral pan-JAK inhibitor, 5-10 mg twice daily. Lesional scalp punch biopsies and peripheral blood were collected from alopecia areata patients. PBMCs were isolated by density centrifugation and stained for CD3, CD4 and CD8, and CD4+ and CD8+ T cells were sorted on a FACSAria. A word on this clone: The clone's antigen remains unknown. Within one base of it there is no much larger clone, and no base qualities were kept.

The protocol used for the library was the immunoSEQ multiplex PCR assay. To provide template for TCR sequencing, every sample had RNA extracted and reverse transcribed into cDNA. First-strand cDNA was synthesized using SuperScript III with a 2:1 mix of oligo-dT and random hexamers. A synthetic immune receptor repertoire was used to gauge amplification bias, and whatever bias remained was removed computationally. In the original analysis: After raw reads were preprocessed to remove errors, the CDR3 was defined following IMGT conventions as running from the conserved cysteine to phenylalanine. Clonality was calculated as 1 minus Shannon entropy normalized by log2 of the number of productive unique TCRs. CD4 or CD8 identity of scalp clones was inferred by cross-referencing scalp TCRbeta sequences with sorted blood CD4 and CD8 repertoires. This immuneACCESS table, as held by TCRdb, lists in-frame sequences with V and J called but not all clones. Of the missing ones, under half trace to an unresolved V gene in checked studies; the others have no known cause. V and J calls plus clone size are reproduced from that table; the DNA served to infer D and trimming. The sample table records approximately 190,000 clones; roughly 64% of these occur just once. Jointly, the top ten make up roughly 5% of the sample.

General conclusions and limits of the study: During tofacitinib treatment, many expanded lesional clones remained in scalp and blood, and this persistence may partly explain relapse after treatment is stopped. Unlike mouse skin, where gammadelta T cells dominate, normal human skin contains resident alphabeta T cells that get sequenced too, which complicates analysis of the scalp TCR repertoire. With tofacitinib, both scalp clonality and the number of expanded CD8+ clones among the top 100 scalp clones went down significantly. Higher clonality and more expanded CD8+ clones were observed in lesional scalp than in normal scalp, particularly in alopecia totalis/universalis, a finding suggestive of antigenic drive. Shared TCR sequences between patients were less evident than in mice, which may be partly attributable to HLA diversity in the patient population. The treated cohort was small, with a single nonresponder, so links between baseline CD8+ expansion and response need larger studies.

The CDR3 numbers 13 residues from cysteine through phenylalanine. The retained sequence is limited to the CDR3, 39 bases, with the frame set at the first base. Compared with germline, V lacks 6 bases and J lacks 2 bases; bases without a gene match: 2. Sequences SQVTM (CDR1) and ANQGSEA (CDR2) are obtained from the germline V gene. The rearranged chain carries TRBV29-1 and TRBJ1-3; 9 middle bases align to TRBD1. This receptor was taken from a human donor with alopecia areata. This sample comprised CD4+ T cells sorted from blood, obtained at week 24, from a patient treated with tofacitinib. The nucleotide sequence reads TGCAGCGTGCGGGACAGGGCTGGAAACACCATATATTTT. It translates to CSVRDRAGNTIYF.